A selection of T cell receptor beta chains follows, all from one sample in a study of T cell responses to AZD1222 COVID-19 vaccine. Method: immunoSEQ multiplex PCR; TCRdb's copy keeps in-frame clones and lacks some. The profile covers around 130,000 clones, with 75% to 95% appearing a single time and roughly 5.4% taken by the ten largest. The material sequenced was peripheral blood, taken on day 0 of AZD1222 vaccination. These TCRs come from an adult in good health. CDR3s include the opening cysteine and the closing phenylalanine or tryptophan. The order of the fields is CDR3 protein, CDR3 DNA, J gene, clone size, D gene, CDR3 length, V gene. The D gene is left open where the match is weak. Clone size is stated in some rows and not others, as once, few, many or a class when expanded.

CDR3aa: CASSSGTETGELFF
CDR3nt: TGTGCCAGCAGCTCCGGGACAGAAACCGGGGAGCTGTTTTTT
j_gene: TRBJ2-2
abundance: -
d_gene: TRBD1
len: 14
v_gene: TRBV7-9

CDR3aa: CASSGGPGHSYNSPLHF
CDR3nt: TGTGCCAGCAGTGGCGGTCCGGGACACTCCTATAATTCACCCCTCCACTTT
j_gene: TRBJ1-6
abundance: -
d_gene: -
len: 17
v_gene: TRBV6-1

CDR3aa: CASTFLQGDTIYF
CDR3nt: TGTGCCAGTACGTTCCTACAGGGAGACACCATATATTTT
j_gene: TRBJ1-3
abundance: -
d_gene: -
len: 13
v_gene: TRBV19

CDR3aa: CASSLLNPGATNEKLFF
CDR3nt: TGTGCCAGCAGTCTCCTAAACCCCGGAGCAACTAATGAAAAACTGTTTTTT
j_gene: TRBJ1-4
abundance: -
d_gene: -
len: 17
v_gene: TRBV28

CDR3aa: CASSEGQRPEAFF
CDR3nt: TGCGCCAGCAGTGAGGGTCAGCGACCAGAAGCTTTCTTT
j_gene: TRBJ1-1
abundance: -
d_gene: -
len: 13
v_gene: TRBV10-2

CDR3aa: CASSYGNTEAFF
CDR3nt: TGTGCCAGCAGTTATGGGAACACTGAAGCTTTCTTT
j_gene: TRBJ1-1
abundance: -
d_gene: -
len: 12
v_gene: TRBV27

CDR3aa: CASSIAGRDTGELFF
CDR3nt: TGTGCCAGTAGTATAGCGGGAAGAGACACCGGGGAGCTGTTTTTT
j_gene: TRBJ2-2
abundance: few
d_gene: -
len: 15
v_gene: TRBV19

CDR3aa: CASTVRQETQYF
CDR3nt: TGTGCCAGCACGGTTCGACAAGAGACCCAGTACTTC
j_gene: TRBJ2-5
abundance: -
d_gene: -
len: 12
v_gene: TRBV2

CDR3aa: CASRLQGGPYEQYF
CDR3nt: TGTGCCAGCAGACTCCAGGGGGGTCCCTACGAGCAGTACTTC
j_gene: TRBJ2-7
abundance: -
d_gene: -
len: 14
v_gene: TRBV2

CDR3aa: CASSPATRRRPGNTIYF
CDR3nt: TGTGCCAGCAGTCCGGCCACCAGGAGGCGACCTGGAAACACCATATATTTT
j_gene: TRBJ1-3
abundance: -
d_gene: -
len: 17
v_gene: TRBV7-2

CDR3aa: CASSQTDRIPLYGYTF
CDR3nt: TGTGCCAGCAGCCAAACCGACAGGATACCCCTCTATGGCTACACCTTC
j_gene: TRBJ1-2
abundance: few
d_gene: -
len: 16
v_gene: TRBV3-1/TRBV3-2

CDR3aa: CASSISPAGAYGELFF
CDR3nt: TGTGCCAGTAGTATTAGTCCCGCAGGGGCATACGGGGAGCTGTTTTTT
j_gene: TRBJ2-2
abundance: -
d_gene: -
len: 16
v_gene: TRBV19

CDR3aa: CASGLGNSGGILRGNQPQHF
CDR3nt: TGTGCCAGTGGTCTTGGGAACTCGGGGGGCATTCTCCGAGGGAATCAGCCCCAGCATTTT
j_gene: TRBJ1-5
abundance: -
d_gene: -
len: 20
v_gene: TRBV19

CDR3aa: CATSRVLTSSGANVLTF
CDR3nt: TGTGCCACCAGCAGAGTTCTTACGAGCTCTGGGGCCAACGTCCTGACTTTC
j_gene: TRBJ2-6
abundance: -
d_gene: -
len: 17
v_gene: TRBV15

CDR3aa: CATRKGGSSGNTIYF
CDR3nt: TGTGCCACCCGAAAGGGGGGGTCGTCTGGAAACACCATATATTTT
j_gene: TRBJ1-3
abundance: -
d_gene: -
len: 15
v_gene: TRBV2

CDR3aa: CASRFPRPGPDNEQFF
CDR3nt: TGCGCCAGCAGGTTCCCGCGCCCCGGGCCCGACAATGAGCAGTTCTTC
j_gene: TRBJ2-1
abundance: few
d_gene: -
len: 16
v_gene: TRBV5-1

CDR3aa: CAWSVKVTLGNTEAFF
CDR3nt: TGTGCCTGGAGTGTAAAAGTTACTCTAGGGAACACTGAAGCTTTCTTT
j_gene: TRBJ1-1
abundance: -
d_gene: -
len: 16
v_gene: TRBV30

CDR3aa: CASSLYVGQGYGYTF
CDR3nt: TGTGCCAGCAGTTTATACGTGGGACAGGGATATGGCTACACCTTC
j_gene: TRBJ1-2
abundance: -
d_gene: TRBD1
len: 15
v_gene: TRBV27